The source of this T cell receptor (beta chain) is a study of T cells after posttransplantation cyclophosphamide. Study observations and caveats: Recipient CMV seropositivity and CMV reactivation strongly tracked TRB clonality. Later post-transplant blood repertoires were often dominated by donor CD8+ memory clones.

Control samples came 1 year after myeloablative marrow transplants with methotrexate plus calcineurin inhibitor. The CDR3 contains 14 residues. Between the trimmed V and J ends, which lost 3 bases and 3 bases, there was a span of 12 bases. Germline assignment: CDR1 GTSNPN and CDR2 SVGIG (reference sequence). Method: immunoSEQ multiplex PCR; TCRdb's copy keeps in-frame clones and lacks some. The sample holds about 22,000 clones; roughly nine tenths are singletons and the top ten take 8.2%. A note on this clone: The antigen is not known.

The TCR was taken from a female patient between 50 and 60 years old who received an allogeneic stem cell transplant from an unrelated donor, was CMV-positive, and had chronic GVHD only. Part of the T cells may come from the graft donor. The sample in question was PBMCs, obtained after an allogeneic stem cell transplant with a calcineurin inhibitor and methotrexate. The V call is TRBV30, the J call TRBJ2-1, with D unresolved. The CDR3 spells CAWRFGLSYNEQFF. CDR3 nucleotide sequence: TGTGCCTGGAGGTTTGGGCTTAGCTACAATGAGCAGTTCTTC.